Listed below are T cell receptor beta chains from one sample, sequenced in a study of T-cell memory formation after mild COVID-19. From the 5' RACE reads, TCRdb called clonotypes with MiXCR, one entry per CDR3 protein. The profile shows 250,000 to 350,000 distinct CDR3 sequences, roughly an eighth of them singletons. The sequencing sample was made of PBMCs or a T cell subset sorted from them (not recorded which). The receptors were sampled from a man aged 18 to 29 who had mild COVID-19 (a few samples of this study predate the infection). Cell type and time point are not known. CDR3s include the opening cysteine and the closing phenylalanine or tryptophan. A D gene is named only where the DNA matches it firmly. Size values are once, few and many counts, or a class for expanded clones, and some rows have none.

TRBJ2-1	TRBV6-2/TRBV6-3	few	-	TGTGCCAGCAGTTTACGGGGACGAGGGGACCACAATGAGCAGTTCTTC	CASSLRGRGDHNEQFF
TRBJ2-3	TRBV6-5	many	-	TGTGCCAGCTCATATAGCGGCACAGATACGCAGTATTTT	CASSYSGTDTQYF
TRBJ2-3	TRBV5-1	-	TRBD1	TGCGCCAGCAGCCATCCGGGACAGGGATTCGTGCAGTATTTT	CASSHPGQGFVQYF
TRBJ2-3	TRBV7-2	-	-	TGTGCCAGCAGCCCCTGGCAGGGGCGCACAGATACGCAGTATTTT	CASSPWQGRTDTQYF
TRBJ2-5	TRBV7-2	many	-	TGTGCCAGCAGCCCATCTAGTCTCGAGACCCAGTACTTC	CASSPSSLETQYF
TRBJ2-1	TRBV6-1	few	TRBD2	TGTGCCAGCAGTGAAGCGTTGAGGCTAGCGGGGGGGCCGGGGAATGAGCAGTTCTTC	CASSEALRLAGGPGNEQFF
TRBJ2-5	TRBV12-3/TRBV12-4	few	TRBD2	TGTGCCAGCAGTTTAATGGGACTAGCTTCAGAGACCCAGTACTTC	CASSLMGLASETQYF
TRBJ1-1	TRBV6-5	-	-	TGTGCCAGCAGCCAAAACGGGTTTTACTCTGAAGCTTTCTTT	CASSQNGFYSEAFF
TRBJ2-7	TRBV6-5	few	-	TGTGCCAGCAGTTACAGGGGCGCCCCCGGAGAGCAGTACTTC	CASSYRGAPGEQYF
TRBJ2-5	TRBV20-1	-	-	TGCAGTGCTAGAGCCCAGGGGTGGCAAGAGACCCAGTACTTC	CSARAQGWQETQYF
TRBJ2-1	TRBV15	few	TRBD2	TGTGCCACCAGCGGGAGGGGCGTTGGGAATGAGCAGTTCTTC	CATSGRGVGNEQFF
TRBJ2-5	TRBV20-1	-	-	TGCAGTGCTGAAGGAGCCGGTGAGGGGACCCAGTACTTC	CSAEGAGEGTQYF
TRBJ1-4	TRBV5-1	few	TRBD1	TGCGCCAGCAGCTTCGGGACAGGGGGTGAAAAACTGTTTTTT	CASSFGTGGEKLFF
TRBJ1-6	TRBV6-6	few	-	TGTGCCACCAGGACATCGGGGGATTCACCCCTCCACTTT	CATRTSGDSPLHF
TRBJ2-7	TRBV20-1	-	-	TGCAGTGCTAGAGGAGTCGGGGGCTTTAAGGACGAGCAGTACTTC	CSARGVGGFKDEQYF
TRBJ2-5	TRBV6-5	few	TRBD2	TGTGCCAGCAGTTATCTTGGCGGGGGGACCCTTCAAGAGACCCAGTACTTC	CASSYLGGGTLQETQYF
TRBJ2-3	TRBV12-5	few	-	TGTGCTAGTGGTTTCCCCCGTGGAGGGGGAGATACGCAGTATTTT	CASGFPRGGGDTQYF
TRBJ2-1	TRBV7-2	few	TRBD1	TGTGCCAGCAGCCGGGACAGGGCAGAACTGTTCTTC	CASSRDRAELFF
TRBJ2-1	TRBV7-8	-	-	TGTGCCAGCAGCTTAGCGGCCCTCCAGGGGCAGTTCTTC	CASSLAALQGQFF
TRBJ2-7	TRBV20-1	-	TRBD1	TGCAGTGCCAGAGCATTGGGGACAGCTACCTACGAGCAGTACTTC	CSARALGTATYEQYF
TRBJ1-2	TRBV5-1	few	-	TGCGCCAGCAGAGCCAGGCCAGCAAATGGCTACACCTTC	CASRARPANGYTF
TRBJ2-2	TRBV15	-	-	TGTGCCACCAGCAGTGCCGACAGGAACACCGGGGAGCTGTTTTTT	CATSSADRNTGELFF
TRBJ1-2	TRBV4-3	-	-	TGCGCCAGCAGCCAAAAAACTGGGAGGTTGGGCTACACCTTC	CASSQKTGRLGYTF
TRBJ2-2	TRBV12-3/TRBV12-4	few	-	TGTGCCAGCAGTCCTTTGGGCCCCGGGGAGCTGTTTTTT	CASSPLGPGELFF
TRBJ2-7	TRBV6-2/TRBV6-3	-	TRBD2	TGTGCCAGCACCAAGACTAGCCGCTACGAGCAGTACTTC	CASTKTSRYEQYF
TRBJ1-4	TRBV11-2	-	-	TGTGCCAGCAGCTTATGGCCCCGGGCTAATGAAAAACTGTTTTTT	CASSLWPRANEKLFF
TRBJ2-3	TRBV7-8	-	-	TGTGCCAGCAGCTTCGGGGGGCCCCCCGCAGATACGCAGTATTTT	CASSFGGPPADTQYF
TRBJ2-2	TRBV6-5	-	TRBD2	TGTGCCAGCAGTTACGTAAGCGGGGGCACCGGGGAGCTGTTTTTT	CASSYVSGGTGELFF
TRBJ2-1	TRBV25-1	-	-	TGTGCCAGCAGTGAGGGAATTAGCGCTTCGGTGGACAATGAGCAGTTCTTC	CASSEGISASVDNEQFF
TRBJ2-3	TRBV5-1	many	TRBD2	TGCGCCAGCAGCGGCGGACTAGCGGGGGGCACAGATACGCAGTATTTT	CASSGGLAGGTDTQYF
TRBJ2-1	TRBV25-1	few	-	TGTGCCAGCAGTGAAAGTCAGGGTGAGGCTTTGTATGAGCAGTTCTTC	CASSESQGEALYEQFF
TRBJ1-1	TRBV18	-	-	TGTGCCAGCTCCCTACAGGGTCGAACTGAAGCTTTCTTT	CASSLQGRTEAFF
TRBJ2-1	TRBV7-2	-	TRBD2	TGTGCCAGCAGCTTGAGCGGGGGAATTGAGCAGTTCTTC	CASSLSGGIEQFF
TRBJ2-3	TRBV21-1	-	-	TGTGCCAGCAACTCGAAGGCGGGACTAGCGTCTAGCACAGATACGCAGTATTTT	CASNSKAGLASSTDTQYF
TRBJ1-5	TRBV30	-	TRBD1	TGTGCCTGGAGTGGACAGGGGGCATGGCAGCCCCAGCATTTT	CAWSGQGAWQPQHF
TRBJ1-5	TRBV4-3	few	-	TGCGCCAGCAGCCCATGGCAGGGCAATCAGCCCCAGCATTTT	CASSPWQGNQPQHF
TRBJ2-3	TRBV28	-	-	TGTGCCAGCAGTAAGGGTAGCACAGATACGCAGTATTTT	CASSKGSTDTQYF
TRBJ1-1	TRBV18	-	-	TGTGCCAGCTCACCGCGGGTTGGTGCGAACACTGAAGCTTTCTTT	CASSPRVGANTEAFF
TRBJ1-6	TRBV3-1	-	-	TGTGCCAGCCGCTCGCAGAGGGATGATAATTCACCCCTCCACTTT	CASRSQRDDNSPLHF